The 3 T cell receptor beta chains below all came from one sample that was sequenced in a study of cytomegalovirus exposure and HLA in healthy donors. 13 Jbeta primers and 60 Vbeta primers were used for the PCR. TCRdb's copy holds only in-frame clones and misses some; the assay was immunoSEQ multiplex PCR. This table holds about 140,000 clones, roughly four fifths found once. Material for sequencing was PBMCs. The source is a man aged 18-30 years in good health and CMV-seropositive.

The chain combines TRBV1 with TRBJ1-2; TRBD1, the table's D call, lacks a check against the DNA. TRBV1 corresponds to a pseudogene. The CDR3 loop spans 14 amino acids. The CDR3 loop is CTSSQDCQGKGYTF. The DNA for the CDR3 is TGCACCAGCAGCCAAGATTGTCAGGGGAAAGGCTACACCTTC.

This chain links TRBV6-5 with TRBJ2-5, with 7 nucleotides matching TRBD1. The CDR3 consists of 14 residues. In germline, CDR1 is MNHEY, CDR2 SVGAGI. V lost 1 base to trimming and J lost 5 bases; unmatched junction nucleotides: 4. The CDR3 here is CASSYLQGHETQYF. The CDR3 region has the DNA TGTGCCAGCAGTTACTTACAGGGGCATGAGACCCAGTACTTC.

The V call is TRBV30, the J call TRBJ2-1; perhaps TRBD1 as D (6 bases). The CDR3 is 14 residues long. Per the germline V gene, CDR1 is GTSNPN and CDR2 is SVGIG (reference sequence). Trimming removed 4 bases at V and 0 bases at J, with 10 bases between. CDR3 nucleotides: TGTGCCTGGAATCAGGGGAGCTCCTACAATGAGCAGTTCTTC. Translating gives CAWNQGSSYNEQFF.